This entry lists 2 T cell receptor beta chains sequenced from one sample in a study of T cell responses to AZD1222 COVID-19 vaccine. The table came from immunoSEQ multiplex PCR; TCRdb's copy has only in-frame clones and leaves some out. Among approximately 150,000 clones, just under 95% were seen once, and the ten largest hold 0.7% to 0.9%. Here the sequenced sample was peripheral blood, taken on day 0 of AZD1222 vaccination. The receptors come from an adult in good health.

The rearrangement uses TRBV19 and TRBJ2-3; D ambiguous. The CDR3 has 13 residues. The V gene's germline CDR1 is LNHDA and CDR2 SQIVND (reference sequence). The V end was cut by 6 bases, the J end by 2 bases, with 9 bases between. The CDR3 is CASSKLNTDTQYF. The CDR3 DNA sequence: TGTGCCAGTAGCAAACTTAACACAGATACGCAGTATTTT.

The CDR3, as DNA: TGTGCCTGGAGTGGTATGGCTAACTATGGCTACACCTTC. Translation gives CAWSGMANYGYTF. The genes are TRBV30 and TRBJ1-2; no clear D. Germline assignment: CDR1 GTSNPN and CDR2 SVGIG (reference sequence). The germline V and J ends were trimmed by 1 base and 0 bases, with 6 bases remaining between them. This CDR3 has 13 residues.